This T cell receptor beta chain was observed in a study of cytomegalovirus exposure and HLA in healthy donors. Study-level points and caveats: In a later analysis, an Asian-associated ancestry cluster reportedly showed fewer N-insertions than the approximately 620-donor mean.

Notes on this clone: Its antigen remains unknown.

The PCR ran on 60 Vbeta and 13 Jbeta primers. Sequencing was performed with immunoSEQ multiplex PCR; in TCRdb, only in-frame clones are kept and a portion is missing. This sample yields approximately 140,000 clones, of which roughly 63% are seen a single time; under 7.5% belongs to the top ten. Each donor's status was that of a healthy bone marrow donor. This TCR was recovered from an older woman in good health and CMV-seropositive. Sequenced input: PBMCs.

The CDR3 region is CASSPFDRGSAGDTQYF. For the CDR3, the DNA is TGTGCCAGCTCACCATTCGACAGGGGGAGTGCAGGAGATACGCAGTATTTT. The J gene is TRBJ2-3, the V gene TRBV18, with TRBD1 matching over 9 bases. The CDR3 totals 17 residues. Germline CDR1 and CDR2: KGHSH and LQKENI. V lost 2 bases to trimming and J lost 5 bases; unmatched junction nucleotides: 11.